This is a list of T cell receptor beta chains from one sample in a study of blood T cells in healthy people across ages. TCRdb recomputed calls from the 5' RACE reads with MiXCR, one row per CDR3 protein. Found here are about 1.8 million distinct CDR3 sequences, around half of them singletons; the top ten hold 2.1%. The sequencing input was blood. These receptors were collected from a woman aged 35 to 49 in good health. The conserved cysteine and the conserved F or W are not part of the CDR3 here. The size field is filled for only some rows; it gives once, few, many or a size class.

size	V	J	CDR3
once	TRBV4-3	TRBJ2-7	ASSQEGLAGEDNEQY
.	TRBV6-1	TRBJ1-5	ASSEHGGTNQPQH
few	TRBV29-1	TRBJ2-3	SVQGGLDRGRQDTQY
few	TRBV15	TRBJ2-4	ATSRGGERAKNIQY
.	TRBV6-5	TRBJ2-5	ASSYGTGYQRGTQY
few	TRBV4-1	TRBJ2-4	ASSQGASGGPVKNIQY
.	TRBV4-1	TRBJ2-5	ASSQGPSGGEKETQY
many	TRBV20-1	TRBJ2-3	SAREGLADTDTQY
few	TRBV20-1	.	SAKRGYNEQY
few	TRBV29-1	TRBJ1-2	SVKDTANYGYT
.	TRBV7-2	TRBJ2-5	ASSLVVGPQERTQY
.	TRBV27	TRBJ2-1	ASSLRGLTGETQF
.	TRBV7-9	TRBJ1-2	ASSRSTVVKRGNYGYT
.	TRBV12-3/TRBV12-4	TRBJ2-6	ASAAGGAGANVLT
.	TRBV6-1	TRBJ2-5	ASSPQAELAGAKYNEQY
few	TRBV11-2	TRBJ2-7	ASSLSPGRDYEQY
.	TRBV6-5	TRBJ2-1	ASSYRGANNEQF
.	TRBV20-1	TRBJ2-7	SARDPLAGGSQY
.	TRBV25-1	TRBJ2-3	ASSKKYTDTQY
few	TRBV11-2	TRBJ2-5	ASSLLLGEGTQY
few	TRBV20-1	TRBJ2-3	SAPNQGEGDTQY
.	TRBV27	TRBJ2-5	ASSLSGGDAFQETQY
.	TRBV2	TRBJ2-3	ASRVRGAPDTQY
few	TRBV7-8	TRBJ2-7	ASSPGTGGTFEQY
.	TRBV6-2/TRBV6-3	.	ASSYQGVGTQY
.	TRBV7-9	TRBJ1-2	ASGPQGQGGYT
.	TRBV10-3	TRBJ2-3	AISHPPETQY
.	TRBV4-3	TRBJ2-3	ASSQEARRVDTQY
.	TRBV29-1	TRBJ2-7	SAGQGWYEQY
few	TRBV6-2/TRBV6-3	TRBJ2-5	ASRGFRDIIQETQY
.	TRBV4-1	TRBJ2-3	ASSFQGDGGDTQY
few	TRBV28	TRBJ2-5	ASSFSMTGVRETQY
few	TRBV29-1	TRBJ2-7	SVLEGAYEQY
.	TRBV15	TRBJ2-1	ATSRDAQGSGEIPYNEQF
.	TRBV5-1	TRBJ2-3	ASSSLPRTSGGAWDTQY
.	TRBV2	TRBJ2-7	ASSDAPGTYTYEQY
.	TRBV7-7	TRBJ2-5	ASARDNQETQY
.	TRBV28	TRBJ1-6	ASVGVFISPLH
.	TRBV10-2	.	ASSESGAQAETQY
once	TRBV7-3	TRBJ2-2	ASRNGNTGELF
.	TRBV9	TRBJ1-4	ASSVGTSAKLF
.	TRBV12-3/TRBV12-4	TRBJ2-7	ASRRQVSSYEQY
few	TRBV6-9	TRBJ2-7	ASSGQGQDYEQY
few	TRBV5-1	TRBJ2-3	ASRSGVQDTQY
.	TRBV6-1	TRBJ2-7	ASRSRVEQY
.	TRBV5-1	TRBJ2-1	ASSLATFTGTEQF
.	TRBV3-1	TRBJ2-1	ASSQTVAGAYNEQF
few	TRBV6-1	TRBJ1-1	ASYGGGLGPEAF